This T cell receptor beta chain was retrieved from a study of T cell responses to AZD1222 COVID-19 vaccine. Broader study findings: No repertoire was sampled before or during the peak T cell response, only after it. Spike-specific TCR breadth rose after two AZD1222 doses, and depth rose as well. Spike as a whole was targeted by vaccine-associated CD4 TCRs, dominant at 160-218 and 743-854.

The table came from immunoSEQ multiplex PCR; TCRdb's copy has only in-frame clones and leaves some out. The sample yields approximately 180,000 clones, over 80% seen once. V gave up 5 bases and J gave up 7 bases; unmatched junction bases: 9. This CDR3 contains 15 residues. The germline CDR1 and CDR2 sequences are SGHTA and FQGNSA. Concerning this clone itself: Its antigen is still unknown.

The V gene is TRBV7-2, the J gene TRBJ1-4; 8 bases are a match to TRBD1. The starting material was peripheral blood, obtained 28 days after the second dose of the MenACWY control vaccine. The sequence came from an adult who received the MenACWY meningococcal vaccine as a control. CDR3 coding DNA: TGTGCCAGCAGCCCCCGGACAGGGCCATTTGAAAAACTGTTTTTT. This codes for CASSPRTGPFEKLFF.